A selection of T cell receptor beta chains follows, all from one sample in a study of cytomegalovirus exposure and HLA in healthy donors. TCRdb keeps only in-frame clones here, not all; method: immunoSEQ multiplex PCR. The table lists around 130,000 clones, around 8.5% of them singletons, with 5.5% in the top ten. Specimen: PBMCs. These receptors were obtained from a man aged 40-55 years in good health and CMV-seronegative. Each CDR3 is given with its conserved first and last residue. The D gene is left open where the match is weak. Clone sizes are given selectively: once, few, many, or a class where the clone is expanded.

j_call: TRBJ1-3; d_call: TRBD1; v_call: TRBV9; clone_size: NA; cdr3_aa: CASSDQGAGGNTIYF; cdr3_nt: TGTGCCAGCAGCGATCAGGGGGCGGGGGGAAACACCATATATTTT
j_call: TRBJ1-6; d_call: NA; v_call: TRBV9; clone_size: few; cdr3_aa: CASSAQLLRSPLHF; cdr3_nt: TGTGCCAGCAGCGCTCAACTTCTACGGTCACCCCTCCACTTT
j_call: TRBJ2-5; d_call: NA; v_call: TRBV4-1; clone_size: NA; cdr3_aa: CASSQDGTDRETQYF; cdr3_nt: TGCGCCAGCAGCCAAGATGGTACAGATCGGGAGACCCAGTACTTC
j_call: TRBJ1-5; d_call: NA; v_call: TRBV19; clone_size: few; cdr3_aa: CASSIEEGGIKHQPQHF; cdr3_nt: TGTGCCAGTAGTATAGAAGAAGGCGGCATAAAGCATCAGCCCCAGCATTTT
j_call: TRBJ2-7; d_call: TRBD1; v_call: TRBV27; clone_size: NA; cdr3_aa: CASSRPGQDREQYF; cdr3_nt: TGTGCCAGCAGTCGCCCGGGACAGGATCGCGAGCAGTACTTC
j_call: TRBJ2-7; d_call: NA; v_call: TRBV7-9; clone_size: NA; cdr3_aa: CASSPMDSRRHEQYF; cdr3_nt: TGTGCCAGCAGCCCAATGGACAGCAGGAGGCACGAGCAGTACTTC
j_call: TRBJ2-7; d_call: TRBD1; v_call: TRBV30; clone_size: NA; cdr3_aa: CAWGTGPEQYF; cdr3_nt: TGTGCCTGGGGGACAGGGCCCGAGCAGTACTTC
j_call: TRBJ1-1; d_call: NA; v_call: TRBV6-6; clone_size: NA; cdr3_aa: CASSPSDRNTEAFF; cdr3_nt: TGTGCCAGCAGCCCTTCCGACAGGAACACTGAAGCTTTCTTT
j_call: TRBJ2-5; d_call: TRBD2; v_call: TRBV10-2; clone_size: NA; cdr3_aa: CASSRGGGGETQYF; cdr3_nt: TGCGCCAGCAGTCGCGGGGGAGGTGGAGAGACCCAGTACTTC
j_call: TRBJ2-7; d_call: NA; v_call: TRBV7-3; clone_size: NA; cdr3_aa: CASTLRGNSYEQYF; cdr3_nt: TGTGCCAGCACCCTAAGGGGGAACTCCTACGAGCAGTACTTC
j_call: TRBJ1-6; d_call: NA; v_call: TRBV7-3; clone_size: NA; cdr3_aa: CASSPGGGSSPLHF; cdr3_nt: TGTGCCAGCAGCCCAGGCGGGGGGAGTTCACCCCTCCACTTT
j_call: TRBJ2-2; d_call: TRBD1; v_call: TRBV2; clone_size: NA; cdr3_aa: CASGTGYTGELFF; cdr3_nt: TGTGCCAGCGGGACAGGGTACACCGGGGAGCTGTTTTTT
j_call: TRBJ1-5; d_call: NA; v_call: TRBV15; clone_size: few; cdr3_aa: CATALTGQPQHF; cdr3_nt: TGTGCCACAGCCCTTACGGGTCAGCCCCAGCATTTT
j_call: TRBJ1-1; d_call: TRBD1; v_call: TRBV5-6; clone_size: NA; cdr3_aa: CASSGLTGGFEAFF; cdr3_nt: TGTGCCAGCAGCGGCCTGACAGGGGGCTTTGAAGCTTTCTTT
j_call: TRBJ1-2; d_call: NA; v_call: TRBV29-1; clone_size: few; cdr3_aa: CSVDYRTNYGYTF; cdr3_nt: TGCAGCGTTGACTACCGAACCAACTATGGCTACACCTTC
j_call: TRBJ1-5; d_call: NA; v_call: TRBV7-8; clone_size: few; cdr3_aa: CASSLDGYSNQPQHF; cdr3_nt: TGTGCCAGCAGCTTAGACGGGTATAGCAATCAGCCCCAGCATTTT
j_call: TRBJ1-1; d_call: NA; v_call: TRBV11-2; clone_size: few; cdr3_aa: CASSLDRGAGTEAFF; cdr3_nt: TGTGCCAGCAGCTTAGATCGAGGCGCTGGTACTGAAGCTTTCTTT
j_call: TRBJ1-1; d_call: NA; v_call: TRBV5-6; clone_size: NA; cdr3_aa: CASSLEQAVGAFF; cdr3_nt: TGTGCCAGCAGCTTGGAACAGGCGGTTGGAGCTTTCTTT
j_call: TRBJ1-4; d_call: TRBD1; v_call: TRBV18; clone_size: NA; cdr3_aa: CASSPGQGANEKLFF; cdr3_nt: TGTGCCAGCTCTCCCGGACAGGGGGCTAATGAAAAACTGTTTTTT
j_call: TRBJ1-2; d_call: NA; v_call: TRBV5-1; clone_size: NA; cdr3_aa: CASSLAGNGYTF; cdr3_nt: TGCGCCAGCAGCTTGGCGGGGAATGGCTACACCTTC
j_call: TRBJ1-2; d_call: NA; v_call: TRBV6-1; clone_size: NA; cdr3_aa: CASTRRADLGYTF; cdr3_nt: TGTGCCAGCACCCGGAGGGCTGATCTTGGCTACACCTTC
j_call: TRBJ2-2; d_call: TRBD1; v_call: TRBV30; clone_size: few; cdr3_aa: CAWRRQGASGELFF; cdr3_nt: TGTGCCTGGAGAAGACAGGGGGCGAGCGGGGAGCTGTTTTTT
j_call: TRBJ1-5; d_call: TRBD1; v_call: TRBV5-6; clone_size: NA; cdr3_aa: CASSSGQGFNQPQHF; cdr3_nt: TGTGCCAGCAGCTCAGGACAGGGCTTTAATCAGCCCCAGCATTTT
j_call: TRBJ2-7; d_call: NA; v_call: TRBV10-2; clone_size: NA; cdr3_aa: CASSSHYEQYF; cdr3_nt: TGCGCCAGCAGCTCACACTACGAGCAGTACTTC
j_call: TRBJ1-1; d_call: NA; v_call: TRBV19; clone_size: NA; cdr3_aa: CASSSGATEAFF; cdr3_nt: TGTGCCAGTAGTTCAGGTGCCACTGAAGCTTTCTTT
j_call: TRBJ1-6; d_call: NA; v_call: TRBV6-5; clone_size: NA; cdr3_aa: CASSSSRGNSPLHF; cdr3_nt: TGTGCCAGCAGTTCAAGCAGGGGTAATTCACCCCTCCACTTT
j_call: TRBJ2-3; d_call: NA; v_call: TRBV6-5; clone_size: few; cdr3_aa: CASSQQGWADTQYF; cdr3_nt: TGTGCCAGCAGTCAGCAGGGATGGGCAGATACGCAGTATTTT
j_call: TRBJ2-1; d_call: TRBD2; v_call: TRBV5-5; clone_size: few; cdr3_aa: CASSLGLAGYNEQFF; cdr3_nt: TGTGCCAGCAGCTTGGGGCTAGCGGGGTACAATGAGCAGTTCTTC
j_call: TRBJ1-1; d_call: NA; v_call: TRBV7-9; clone_size: NA; cdr3_aa: CASSLSEDTEAFF; cdr3_nt: TGTGCCAGCAGCTTGAGTGAAGACACTGAAGCTTTCTTT
j_call: TRBJ2-1; d_call: TRBD2; v_call: TRBV11-3; clone_size: few; cdr3_aa: CASSFGTRDNEQFF; cdr3_nt: TGTGCCAGCAGCTTCGGGACTAGGGACAATGAGCAGTTCTTC
j_call: TRBJ2-2; d_call: TRBD2; v_call: TRBV6-6; clone_size: few; cdr3_aa: CASLQGLASIGGELFF; cdr3_nt: TGTGCCAGCTTACAGGGACTAGCTTCGATTGGCGGGGAGCTGTTTTTT
j_call: TRBJ2-5; d_call: NA; v_call: TRBV30; clone_size: few; cdr3_aa: CAWSLGVAETQYF; cdr3_nt: TGTGCCTGGAGCCTAGGGGTAGCAGAGACCCAGTACTTC
j_call: TRBJ2-7; d_call: NA; v_call: TRBV27; clone_size: few; cdr3_aa: CASSLRGTNYEQYF; cdr3_nt: TGTGCCAGCAGTTTACGGGGGACGAACTACGAGCAGTACTTC
j_call: TRBJ2-3; d_call: NA; v_call: TRBV7-2; clone_size: NA; cdr3_aa: CASSPQDTQYF; cdr3_nt: TGTGCCAGCAGCCCTCAGGATACGCAGTATTTT
j_call: TRBJ1-5; d_call: TRBD1; v_call: TRBV29-1; clone_size: NA; cdr3_aa: CSVTDRGGQPQHF; cdr3_nt: TGCAGCGTAACTGACAGGGGAGGTCAGCCCCAGCATTTT
j_call: TRBJ2-5; d_call: TRBD2; v_call: TRBV2; clone_size: few; cdr3_aa: CASTRTSGGPLDLYF; cdr3_nt: TGTGCCAGCACAAGGACTAGCGGGGGACCCCTAGATCTGTACTTC
j_call: TRBJ1-5; d_call: NA; v_call: TRBV4-1; clone_size: NA; cdr3_aa: CASSQDGGGSNQPQHF; cdr3_nt: TGCGCCAGCAGCCAAGATGGGGGCGGGAGCAATCAGCCCCAGCATTTT
j_call: TRBJ2-5; d_call: TRBD2; v_call: TRBV19; clone_size: NA; cdr3_aa: CASGLAGEVQETQYF; cdr3_nt: TGTGCCAGCGGACTAGCGGGGGAAGTCCAAGAGACCCAGTACTTC
j_call: TRBJ1-4; d_call: NA; v_call: TRBV6-4; clone_size: NA; cdr3_aa: CASSPPGEKLFF; cdr3_nt: TGTGCCAGCAGTCCTCCAGGCGAAAAACTGTTTTTT
j_call: TRBJ2-2; d_call: NA; v_call: TRBV5-1; clone_size: few; cdr3_aa: CASSPDGGLPNTGELFF; cdr3_nt: TGCGCCAGCAGCCCTGATGGGGGCCTACCGAACACCGGGGAGCTGTTTTTT
j_call: TRBJ2-3; d_call: TRBD2; v_call: TRBV6-4; clone_size: many; cdr3_aa: CASSERGGTDTQYF; cdr3_nt: TGTGCCAGCAGTGAGCGGGGGGGCACAGATACGCAGTATTTT
j_call: TRBJ1-4; d_call: TRBD1; v_call: TRBV18; clone_size: NA; cdr3_aa: CASSPVGSGGARLEKLFF; cdr3_nt: TGTGCCAGCTCACCAGTTGGGTCAGGGGGCGCAAGATTGGAAAAACTGTTTTTT
j_call: TRBJ1-1; d_call: NA; v_call: TRBV23-1; clone_size: few; cdr3_aa: CASSQSQGPAGNTEAFF; cdr3_nt: TGCGCCAGCAGTCAATCGCAGGGCCCCGCCGGGAACACTGAAGCTTTCTTT